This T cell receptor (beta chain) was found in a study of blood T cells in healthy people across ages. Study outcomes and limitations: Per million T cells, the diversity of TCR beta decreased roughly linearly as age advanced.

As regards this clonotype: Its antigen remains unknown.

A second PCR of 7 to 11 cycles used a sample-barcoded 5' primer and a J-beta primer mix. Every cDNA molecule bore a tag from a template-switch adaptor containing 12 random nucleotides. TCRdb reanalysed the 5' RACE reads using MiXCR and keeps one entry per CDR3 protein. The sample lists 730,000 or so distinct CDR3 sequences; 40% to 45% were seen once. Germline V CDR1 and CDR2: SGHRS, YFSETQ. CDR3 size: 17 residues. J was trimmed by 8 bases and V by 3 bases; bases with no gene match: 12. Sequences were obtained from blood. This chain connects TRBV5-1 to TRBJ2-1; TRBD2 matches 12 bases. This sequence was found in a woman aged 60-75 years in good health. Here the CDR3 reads CASSSLAGGLYSHEQFF. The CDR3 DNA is TGCGCCAGCAGCTCACTAGCGGGGGGCCTCTATTCCCATGAGCAGTTCTTC.